This TCR beta chain emerged from a study of blood T cell repertoires in COVID-19. In the study overall: Whether acute or convalescent, the COVID-19 samples came from the United States, Italy and Spain. The cDNA or gDNA used as material had been derived from T cells, B-cell-depleted T cells, or PBMCs.

Germline values: CDR1 MDHEN, CDR2 SYDVKM. V was pared by 5 bases and J by 5 bases, with 12 bases between. There are 13 residues in the CDR3. Clones were read by immunoSEQ multiplex PCR, and TCRdb kept only the in-frame ones, dropping some. The sample consists of about 170,000 clones, roughly 90% of them appearing once. Sequences were obtained from peripheral blood. The receptor comes from a young man with COVID-19, enrolled during active disease. V and J are TRBV28 and TRBJ2-5; possibly TRBD2 for D (6 bases). CDR3 DNA: TGTGCCAGCAGTGCCCCGGGAGTTGAGACCCAGTACTTC. This sequence encodes CASSAPGVETQYF.